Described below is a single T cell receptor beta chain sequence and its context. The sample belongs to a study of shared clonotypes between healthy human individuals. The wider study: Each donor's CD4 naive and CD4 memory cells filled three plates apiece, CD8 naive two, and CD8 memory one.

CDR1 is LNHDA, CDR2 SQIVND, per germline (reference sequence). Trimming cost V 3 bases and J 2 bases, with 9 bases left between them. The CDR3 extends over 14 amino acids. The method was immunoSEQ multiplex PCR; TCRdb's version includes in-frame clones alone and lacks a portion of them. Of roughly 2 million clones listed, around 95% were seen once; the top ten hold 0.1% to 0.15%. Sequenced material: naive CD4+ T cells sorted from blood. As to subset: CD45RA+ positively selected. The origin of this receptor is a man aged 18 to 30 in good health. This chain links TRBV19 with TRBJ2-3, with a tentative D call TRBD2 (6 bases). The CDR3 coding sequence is TGTGCCAGTAGTATTGGGAGGACCACAGATACGCAGTATTTT. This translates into CASSIGRTTDTQYF.